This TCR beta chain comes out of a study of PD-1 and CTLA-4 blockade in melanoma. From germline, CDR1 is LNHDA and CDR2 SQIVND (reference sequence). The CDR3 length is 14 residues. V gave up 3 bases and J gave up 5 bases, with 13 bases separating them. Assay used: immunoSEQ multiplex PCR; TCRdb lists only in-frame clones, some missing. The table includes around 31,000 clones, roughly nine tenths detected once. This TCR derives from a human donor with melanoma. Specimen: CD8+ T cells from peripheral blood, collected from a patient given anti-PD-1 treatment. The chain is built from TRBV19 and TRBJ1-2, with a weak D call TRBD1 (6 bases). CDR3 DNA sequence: TGTGCCAGTAGTATGCGGGGGGCGTGGTATGGCTACACCTTC. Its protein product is CASSMRGAWYGYTF.